Below, 31 T cell receptor beta chains from the same sample are listed, as sequenced in a study of metastatic and nonmetastatic thyroid tumors. MiXCR was used by TCRdb to re-call the PCR reads. The sample comprises some 31,000 clones, roughly 19% of which are singletons, and about 22% rests with the top ten. Each patient came to thyroid surgery without any prior treatment (of any kind). Sequenced input: blood. The receptor set was obtained from a female donor with papillary thyroid cancer or a benign thyroid nodule (not recorded which). Some clones in this sample may be carry-over from other donors' samples.

There are many counts of this clone. The chain couples TRBV4-2 to TRBJ2-1; maybe TRBD1 (5 bases). This CDR3 has 15 residues. CDR1 and CDR2 from the germline V gene are LGHNA and YNFKEQ. The germline V and J ends were trimmed by 2 bases and 0 bases, with 8 bases remaining between them. This chain's CDR3 is CASSQQGSSYNEQFF. For the CDR3, the DNA is TGTGCCAGCAGCCAACAGGGTAGCTCCTACAATGAGCAGTTCTTC.

This rearrangement joins TRBV4-3 to TRBJ2-2; a weak D match, TRBD2 (5 bases). V was cut by 0 bases and J by 5 bases, with 13 bases left in between. CDR3 length: 16 amino acids. Germline CDR1 reads LGHNA; CDR2 reads YSLEER. The CDR3 nucleotides are TGCGCCAGCAGCCAAGATCGGGGATGGGCAACCGGGGAGCTGTTTTTT. As protein: CASSQDRGWATGELFF.

CDR3 loop: CASSVGGQGGGYGYTF. Written as DNA, the CDR3 is TGTGCCAGCAGCGTAGGGGGCCAAGGGGGAGGGTATGGCTACACCTTC. The V call is TRBV9, the J call TRBJ1-2, with D tentatively TRBD1 (6 bases). There are 16 residues in the CDR3. From germline, CDR1 is SGDLS and CDR2 YYNGEE. V lost 0 bases, J lost 5 bases, and 17 bases lay in between. Drawing the rest from reference TRBV9 and TRBJ1-2, the complete variable domain is DSGVTQTPKHLITATGQRVTLRCSPRSGDLSVYWYQQSLDQGLQFLIQYYNGEERAKGNILERFSAQQFPDLHSELNLSSLELGDSALYFCASSVGGQGGGYGYTFGSGTRLTVV.

This clone occurred many times. The chain couples TRBV5-1 to TRBJ2-3; 11 bases fit TRBD2. There are 19 residues in the CDR3. The V and J ends lost 1 base and 0 bases, in that order; junction bases with no gene match: 10. Germline V gene lookup returns CDR1 SGHRS and CDR2 YFSETQ. CDR3 region: CASSLWVTSGVTSTDTQYF. The DNA of the CDR3 is TGCGCCAGCAGCTTGTGGGTGACTAGCGGGGTGACTAGCACAGATACGCAGTATTTT.

This clone was seen ten or more times. This rearrangement joins TRBV16 to TRBJ2-1, with TRBD2 matching 14 bases. There are 20 residues in the CDR3. The germline gives CDR1 KGHSY, CDR2 FQNENV. V dropped 4 bases and J dropped 0; count of bases not matched to a gene: 11. DNA for the CDR3: TGTGCCAGCAGCCCCACCCCTCCGGGACTAGCGGGGGACTCCTACAATGAGCAGTTCTTC. It is translated as CASSPTPPGLAGDSYNEQFF.

The genes are TRBV7-9 and TRBJ2-7; 10 bases are a match to TRBD2. From germline, CDR1 is SEHNR and CDR2 FQNEAQ (reference sequence). This CDR3 region has 14 residues. V lost 5 bases and J lost 9; bases outside the gene matches: 10. CDR3 amino acids: CASSGERGGRWQYF. The DNA of the CDR3 is TGTGCCAGCAGCGGGGAGCGGGGGGGGCGATGGCAGTACTTC.

This clone was counted a few times. This chain uses TRBV12-3 or TRBV12-4 with TRBJ2-7; D is perhaps TRBD1 or TRBD2 (5 bases each). This CDR3 has 14 amino acids. The ends were cut back, 5 bases at V and 0 bases at J, with 11 bases in the middle. This CDR3 is CASSLGGSSYEQYF. DNA for the CDR3: TGTGCCAGCAGTCTTGGGGGAAGCTCCTACGAGCAGTACTTC.

This clone was observed at least ten times. Other DNA sequences of this sample code for an identical CDR3. J is TRBJ2-3 and V is TRBV10-3; 11 bases align to TRBD2. The CDR3 totals 17 residues. Germline lookup yields CDR1 ENHRY and CDR2 SYGVKD. Trimming at V came to 4 bases and at J to 1 base, leaving 7 bases not matched to a gene. For the CDR3, the DNA is TGTGCCATCAGTGGAGCTAGCGGGGGGTTTGGCACAGATACGCAGTATTTT. This encodes CAISGASGGFGTDTQYF.

Many counts were recorded for this clone. The V and J genes are TRBV5-6 and TRBJ1-1, with unresolved D. V was pared by 0 bases and J by 1 base, with 4 bases between. The CDR3 loop spans 13 amino acids. Germline CDR1 reads SGHDT; CDR2 reads YYEEEE. The chain's CDR3 is CASSLGRNTEAFF. For the CDR3, the DNA is TGTGCCAGCAGCTTGGGCAGGAACACTGAAGCTTTCTTT.

This clone was found a few times. This chain connects TRBV2 to TRBJ1-4; no definite D call. V was shortened by 4 bases and J by 7 bases, with 7 bases between the two germline ends. This CDR3 has 12 residues. Germline V lookup: CDR1 SNHLY, CDR2 FYNNEI. The CDR3 coding sequence is TGTGCCAGCAGTGGAGTAGGTGAAAAACTGTTTTTT. This sequence encodes CASSGVGEKLFF.

This clone showed up many times. The chain joins TRBV5-1 to TRBJ2-1; 9 positions agree with TRBD1. The CDR3 has 15 amino acids. Germline V CDR1 and CDR2: SGHRS, YFSETQ. J gave up 7 bases and V 2 bases, and 7 bases lay outside the gene matches. CDR3 region: CASSFLTGGSNEQFF. CDR3 DNA: TGCGCCAGCAGCTTCTTGACAGGGGGGAGTAATGAGCAGTTCTTC. The full variable domain, completed using reference TRBV5-1 and TRBJ2-1, is KAGVTQTPRYLIKTRGQQVTLSCSPISGHRSVSWYQQTPGQGLQFLFEYFSETQRNKGNFPGRFSGRQFSNSRSEMNVSTLELGDSALYLCASSFLTGGSNEQFFGPGTRLTVL.

In its sample, this clone was seen a few times. The CDR3 here is CASSTLSGGSPLHF. The CDR3 region has the DNA TGTGCCAGTAGTACCCTCTCCGGGGGATCACCCCTCCACTTT. V gene TRBV19 combines with J gene TRBJ1-6, with TRBD1 as a possible D gene (5 bases). Germline-derived CDR1 and CDR2 are LNHDA and SQIVND (reference sequence). CDR3 length equals 14 residues. V was pared by 4 bases and J by 10 bases, with 14 bases between. The variable domain in full, completed from reference TRBV19 and TRBJ1-6, reads DGGITQSPKYLFRKEGQNVTLSCEQNLNHDAMYWYRQDPGQGLRLIYYSQIVNDFQKGDIAEGYSVSREKKESFPLTVTSAQKNPTAFYLCASSTLSGGSPLHFGNGTRLTVT.

This chain connects TRBV7-9 to TRBJ2-5; D may be TRBD2 (6 bases). Trimming cost V 5 bases and J 5 bases, with 15 bases left between them. This CDR3 region has 14 residues. Germline V lookup: CDR1 SEHNR, CDR2 FQNEAQ (reference sequence). CDR3 bases: TGTGCCAGCAGCCCGCCCGGGGGTCTGGAGACCCAGTACTTC. Translation gives CASSPPGGLETQYF. Based on the CDR3 plus reference TRBV7-9 and TRBJ2-5, the full variable domain is DTGVSQNPRHKITKRGQNVTFRCDPISEHNRLYWYRQTLGQGPEFLTYFQNEAQLEKSRLLSDRFSAERPKGSFSTLEIQRTEQGDSAMYLCASSPPGGLETQYFGPGTRLLVL.

The J gene is TRBJ1-6, the V gene TRBV5-1, with D uncertain. This CDR3 region has 13 residues. The germline V and J ends were trimmed by 0 bases and 10 bases, with 8 bases remaining between them. Germline V gives CDR1 SGHRS, CDR2 YFSETQ. CDR3 bases: TGCGCCAGCAGCTTGGGCCAGAGCTCACCCCTCCACTTT. Protein sequence: CASSLGQSSPLHF.

This clone appeared many times. The chain recombines TRBV2 with TRBJ2-3, with no clear D. The CDR3 covers 15 residues. The germline V and J ends were trimmed by 1 base and 1 base, with 9 bases remaining between them. Looked up from germline, CDR1 is SNHLY and CDR2 is FYNNEI. The CDR3 sequence is CASSEDLSRTDTQYF. CDR3 sequence (DNA): TGTGCCAGCAGTGAAGATTTGAGCCGCACAGATACGCAGTATTTT. The whole variable domain, filled in from reference TRBV2 and TRBJ2-3, reads EPEVTQTPSHQVTQMGQEVILRCVPISNHLYFYWYRQILGQKVEFLVSFYNNEISEKSEIFDDQFSVERPDGSNFTLKIRSTKLEDSAMYFCASSEDLSRTDTQYFGPGTRLTVL.

This clone was detected many times. The chain has TRBV7-6 and TRBJ2-5, with D hard to call. Per germline, CDR1 SGHVS and CDR2 FNYEAQ. The CDR3 has 13 residues. The V and J ends lost 1 base and 5 bases respectively, with 8 bases between them. Here the CDR3 reads CASSLVGRETQYF. Here the CDR3 DNA reads TGTGCCAGCAGCTTAGTAGGTCGGGAGACCCAGTACTTC.

There are many counts of this clone. J is TRBJ2-7 and V is TRBV14; D is undetermined. The CDR3 length is 13 residues. Germline lookup yields CDR1 SGHDN and CDR2 FVKESK. V lost 6 bases and J 3 bases, leaving 12 bases between the germline ends. CDR3: CASSPGPGYEQYF. The CDR3 nucleotides are TGTGCCAGCAGTCCTGGGCCGGGCTACGAGCAGTACTTC.

This clone has more than one count but fewer than ten. This sequence joins TRBV12-3 or TRBV12-4 and TRBJ2-7; D is unclear. This CDR3 region has 14 residues. V lost 6 bases and J lost 5, with 17 bases in between. CDR3 amino acids: CASSPSYGGDEQYF. In nucleotides, the CDR3 is TGTGCCAGCAGCCCCTCCTACGGTGGTGACGAGCAGTACTTC.

This clone has ten or more counts. J is TRBJ2-7 and V is TRBV6-5, with 12 bases identical to TRBD1. CDR3 length equals 17 residues. CDR1 MNHEY and CDR2 SVGAGI come from the germline V gene. With V trimmed by 0 bases and J by 0 bases, 3 bases remained unmatched. The CDR3 nucleotides are TGTGCCAGCAGTTACTCGGGACAGGGGGCTCTCTCCTACGAGCAGTACTTC. Translation: CASSYSGQGALSYEQYF.

The chain couples TRBV20-1 to TRBJ1-1; unclear D gene. V was cut by 0 bases and J by 0 bases, with 14 bases left in between. The CDR3 spans 16 residues. Germline lookup yields CDR1 DFQATT and CDR2 SNEGSKA (reference sequence). The CDR3 spells CSARELITSMNTEAFF. Here the CDR3 DNA reads TGCAGTGCTAGAGAGCTGATAACAAGTATGAACACTGAAGCTTTCTTT.

Sample share makes this clone medium-sized. The chain couples TRBV19 to TRBJ1-2, with TRBD1 matching 8 bases. The CDR3 is 14 amino acids. With 4 bases clipped from V and 7 bases from J, the junction kept 8 bases outside the gene matches. Germline V lookup: CDR1 LNHDA, CDR2 SQIVND (reference sequence). The CDR3 DNA reads TGTGCCAGTAGTAAGCCGGACAGGGAGGCTGGCTACACCTTC. It codes for CASSKPDREAGYTF.

There are many counts of this clone. Other DNA sequences within the sample encode an identical CDR3. The chain is built from TRBV4-2 and TRBJ2-7, with D possibly matching TRBD1 (5 bases). The germline gives CDR1 LGHNA, CDR2 YNFKEQ. CDR3 length equals 15 residues. V was clipped by 0 bases and J by 2 bases, with 11 bases between them. In DNA form, the CDR3 reads TGTGCCAGCAGCCAAGATCGCGGACATGCCTACGAGCAGTACTTC. This codes for CASSQDRGHAYEQYF.

This clone has ten or more counts. The rearrangement links TRBV6-2 or TRBV6-3 to TRBJ2-3, with D possibly TRBD2 on 5 matching bases. The V and J ends lost 4 bases and 6 bases respectively, with 11 bases between them. CDR3 size: 13 residues. Looked up from germline, CDR1 is MNHEY and CDR2 is SVGEGT. The CDR3 loop reads CASSSQLGDTQYF. In DNA, the CDR3 is TGTGCCAGCAGTTCTCAACTAGGGGATACGCAGTATTTT.

This clone has at least ten counts. V gene TRBV27 combines with J gene TRBJ1-2; no definite D call. CDR1 MNHEY and CDR2 SMNVEV come from the germline V gene (reference sequence). The CDR3 has 14 amino acids. V lost 3 bases and J 7 bases, leaving 15 bases between the germline ends. Here the CDR3 reads CASSFQGSWVGYTF. In DNA form, the CDR3 reads TGTGCCAGCAGTTTCCAAGGGTCCTGGGTTGGCTACACCTTC.

Comments on this clone: A much more abundant neighbour one base away suggests this may be a read error. The J gene is TRBJ2-5, the V gene TRBV5-4; D is unresolved. Germline V lookup: CDR1 SGHNT, CDR2 YYREEE (reference sequence). CDR3 length equals 14 residues. V dropped 2 bases and J dropped 0 bases, with 8 bases sitting between them. The CDR3 DNA sequence: TGTGCCAGCAGCTTCGGATTTCACCAAGAGACCCAGTACTTC. It is translated as CASSFGFHQETQYF.

The rearrangement joins TRBV11-2 to TRBJ2-1; D is undetermined. CDR1 is SGHAT, CDR2 FQNNGV, per germline. Trimming left V 2 bases short and J 11 bases short, with 13 bases between. The CDR3 has 13 amino acids. The CDR3 here is CASSLISQAKQFF. The DNA of the CDR3 is TGTGCCAGCAGCTTAATTTCGCAGGCGAAGCAGTTCTTC.

This clone has a count of ten or more. This chain links TRBV4-2 with TRBJ1-6, with TRBD1 as a possible D gene (6 bases). The germline CDR1 and CDR2 sequences are LGHNA and YNFKEQ. The CDR3 loop spans 16 amino acids. The germline V and J ends were trimmed by 0 bases and 5 bases, with 11 bases remaining between them. The CDR3 DNA is TGTGCCAGCAGCCAAGATCTGGGGGCGGATAATTCACCCCTCCACTTT. It codes for CASSQDLGADNSPLHF.

In this sample, this clone turned up a few times. J is TRBJ1-2 and V is TRBV28, with a tentative D call TRBD1 (5 bases). V lost 3 bases to trimming and J lost 4 bases, with 12 bases between them. The germline gives CDR1 MDHEN, CDR2 SYDVKM. The CDR3 contains 14 residues. CDR3 DNA: TGTGCCAGCAGTTTCCTGGGACGGACCTATGGCTACACCTTC. It yields the protein CASSFLGRTYGYTF.

The genes are TRBV6-1 and TRBJ1-3; 7 nucleotides agree with TRBD1. Germline loops: CDR1 MNHNS, CDR2 SASEGT. After removal of 6 bases from V and 0 bases from J, the junction contained 8 bases not matched to a gene. The CDR3 sequence is 16 residues long. CDR3 sequence: CASRTQGVHSGNTIYF. The CDR3 DNA reads TGTGCCAGCAGAACCCAGGGGGTGCACTCTGGAAACACCATATATTTT.

The V call is TRBV5-1, the J call TRBJ2-7, with 14 bases aligning to TRBD2. Germline values: CDR1 SGHRS, CDR2 YFSETQ. The V and J ends lost 4 bases and 3 bases, in that order; junction bases with no gene match: 6. The CDR3 is 16 amino acids. CDR3 sequence reads: CASSAGTSGSLYEQYF. The DNA of the CDR3 is TGCGCCAGCAGCGCTGGGACTAGCGGGAGCCTCTACGAGCAGTACTTC.

The CDR3 protein is CSAPSEGAGGELFF. The CDR3 DNA is TGCAGTGCCCCGAGCGAGGGTGCCGGCGGGGAGCTGTTTTTT. V usage is TRBV20-1 and J usage is TRBJ2-2; perhaps TRBD2 as D (5 bases). Per germline, CDR1 DFQATT and CDR2 SNEGSKA (reference sequence). CDR3 size: 14 residues. With 6 bases removed from V and 7 bases from J, the gap between germline ends came to 18 bases.